These T cell receptor beta chains were read from a single sample in a study of shared clonotypes between healthy human individuals. Only in-frame clones appear in the TCRdb table, and some are missing; sequencing was by immunoSEQ multiplex PCR. The data show about 2.1 million clones, 93% seen once. The sample was naive CD8+ T cells from PBMCs. These receptors were collected from a man between 18 and 35 years old in good health. Some clones in this sample may be carry-over from other donors' samples. Both conserved end residues are part of each CDR3. D genes are given only for firm matches. Clone size is not always given. Where it is, it says once, few, many or a class for expanded clones.

j_call d_call clone_size v_call cdr3_nt cdr3_aa
TRBJ2-7 . . TRBV4-1 TGCGCCAGCAGCCAAGATTGGGCAGGGGGGAGGTACGAGCAGTACTTC CASSQDWAGGRYEQYF
TRBJ2-1 . . TRBV14 TGTGCCAGCAGCCAAGAAGGGCTCTACAATGAGCAGTTCTTC CASSQEGLYNEQFF
TRBJ2-7 . . TRBV5-6 TGTGCCAGCAGCTTGGGAACGGGCGAGCAGTACTTC CASSLGTGEQYF
TRBJ2-1 TRBD1 . TRBV27 TGTGCCAGCAGGGCATGGCAGGGGGCGCCATTCGAGCAGTTCTTC CASRAWQGAPFEQFF
TRBJ2-1 . . TRBV12-2 TGTGCAAGTCGCTTAGGGCTCTCCTACAATGAGCAGTTCTTC CASRLGLSYNEQFF
TRBJ1-2 TRBD1 . TRBV6-1 TGTGCCAGCAGTGATAACAGGGGAGACTATGGCTACACCTTC CASSDNRGDYGYTF
TRBJ2-5 TRBD2 . TRBV29-1 TGCAGCGTGCCCCGACGGGGGGGGGAGACCCAGTACTTC CSVPRRGGETQYF
TRBJ2-7 . . TRBV6-1 TGTGCCAGCAGTGCGGGCCTGAGTTCTACCTACGAGCAGTACTTC CASSAGLSSTYEQYF
TRBJ2-2 . . TRBV5-8 TGTGCCAGCAGCCCCAGTCCCACCGGGGAGCTGTTTTTT CASSPSPTGELFF
TRBJ2-2 . . TRBV6-5 TGTGCCAGCAGTTACTACAGGGCGGCCGGGGAGCTGTTTTTT CASSYYRAAGELFF
TRBJ2-7 . . TRBV4-1 TGCGCCAGCAGCACCCACAGCGGCTTAGCCTACGAGCAGTACTTC CASSTHSGLAYEQYF
TRBJ2-1 TRBD2 . TRBV7-3 TGTGCCAGCAGCTTCGGGACTAGCGTATACAATGAGCAGTTCTTC CASSFGTSVYNEQFF
TRBJ2-3 . . TRBV4-3 TGCGCCAGCAGCCAAGATGGCAGGAAAGATACGCAGTATTTT CASSQDGRKDTQYF
TRBJ1-2 . . TRBV6-5 TGTGCCAGCAGTTACCAGGGGTCCTATGGCTACACCTTC CASSYQGSYGYTF
TRBJ2-3 TRBD2 . TRBV9 TGTGCCAGCAGCGTACGTCGGACTAGCGGGAGCCCCAGCACAGATACGCAGTATTTT CASSVRRTSGSPSTDTQYF
TRBJ2-1 . . TRBV7-8 TGTGCCAGCAGCTTAGCGGGGCCTTGGGGAAGCTCCTACAATGAGCAGTTCTTC CASSLAGPWGSSYNEQFF
TRBJ2-7 . . TRBV6-5 TGTGCCAGCAGCCCAAGTCGCTACTACGAGCAGTACTTC CASSPSRYYEQYF
TRBJ2-7 . . TRBV4-1 TGCGCCAGCAGCCAATCCTTTAGCGGCACTCAATCCTACGAGCAGTACTTC CASSQSFSGTQSYEQYF
TRBJ1-2 . . TRBV10-3 TGTGCCATCAGTGGACCATCGGGACAAACTTCAGGCTACACCTTC CAISGPSGQTSGYTF
TRBJ2-7 TRBD1 once TRBV4-1 TGCGCCAGCAGCCAAGCCGGGACAGGGACCTACGAGCAGTACTTC CASSQAGTGTYEQYF
TRBJ2-1 . . TRBV25-1 TGTGCCACCGCGGCAGGGGGGGACTATGAGCAGTTCTTC CATAAGGDYEQFF
TRBJ2-7 TRBD1 . TRBV9 TGTGCCAGCAGCATAATGAGGGACAGGGTGGGCGAGCAGTACTTC CASSIMRDRVGEQYF
TRBJ1-5 TRBD1 . TRBV27 TGTGCCAGCAGTTTATACGGACAGGGGCAGCCCCAGCATTTT CASSLYGQGQPQHF
TRBJ2-2 . . TRBV29-1 TGCAGCGTTGAGTCAGGGGAGACCGGGGAGCTGTTTTTT CSVESGETGELFF
TRBJ1-2 TRBD1 . TRBV9 TGTGCCAGCAGCACAGGGGACAGTCCTAACTATGGCTACACCTTC CASSTGDSPNYGYTF
TRBJ1-1 . once TRBV19 TGTGCCAGTAGTATAGTTAACCGCAGGGACACTGAAGCTTTCTTT CASSIVNRRDTEAFF
TRBJ2-7 . . TRBV29-1 TGCAGCGTTGTGGGCCCCTCCTACGAGCAGTACTTC CSVVGPSYEQYF
TRBJ2-7 . . TRBV9 TGTGCCAGCAGCGTAGCAGCTAGCGAAAGTCCCTACGAGCAGTACTTC CASSVAASESPYEQYF
TRBJ1-2 . . TRBV7-9 TGTGCCAGCAGTATATCCTGGGCAGGGGCCGAATCAGGCGGCTACACCTTC CASSISWAGAESGGYTF
TRBJ2-7 TRBD2 . TRBV7-8 TGTGCCAGCCGAAGCGGGGACTCCTACGAGCAGTACTTC CASRSGDSYEQYF
TRBJ1-5 . . TRBV6-6 TGTGCCACCGACTCAGCAGTTCGCCGGTCCCAGCATTTT CATDSAVRRSQHF
TRBJ1-6 . once TRBV5-6 TGTGCCAGCAGCTTGGCCGATGCAGGGACCCAATCACCCCTCCACTTT CASSLADAGTQSPLHF
TRBJ2-7 . . TRBV11-2 TGTGCCAGCAGCTCTGGGGGCTACTACTACGAGCAGTACTTC CASSSGGYYYEQYF
TRBJ1-4 . . TRBV14 TGTGCCAGCAGCCAAGTGGGACAAGGTCGGGAAAAACTGTTTTTT CASSQVGQGREKLFF
TRBJ2-6 . . TRBV28 TGTGCCAGCAGTTGGTCCAGAGGGACCAAAGGGAGTGGCTCTGGGGCCAACGTCCTGACTTTC CASSWSRGTKGSGSGANVLTF
TRBJ2-7 . . TRBV27 TGTGCCAGCAGTTTATCGACAAGCCCCTGGGACGAGCAGTACTTC CASSLSTSPWDEQYF
TRBJ1-4 . . TRBV29-1 TGCAGCGTTTCCCGGGACGGAAATGAAAAACTGTTTTTT CSVSRDGNEKLFF
TRBJ2-1 . . TRBV6-5 TGTGCCAGCAGCCCCCGCGGCGGTGAGCAGTTCTTC CASSPRGGEQFF
TRBJ2-1 . . TRBV5-6 TGTGCCAGCAGCTTGATCAGGCAGGGTCCCTACAATGAGCAGTTCTTC CASSLIRQGPYNEQFF
TRBJ1-2 . . TRBV5-6 TGTGCCAGCAGCCTTGGACAGAGTGGCTACACCTTC CASSLGQSGYTF
TRBJ1-2 . . TRBV12-5 TGTGCTAGTGGACCTGGGACGGTCTATGGCTACACCTTC CASGPGTVYGYTF
TRBJ2-7 TRBD2 . TRBV6-4 TGTGCCAGCAGTGACCCGCGAAGGCGAGGGCGGGAGGGCCACTACGAGCAGTACTTC CASSDPRRRGREGHYEQYF
TRBJ2-7 . . TRBV6-5 TGTGCCAGCACTCCCCGGCCACCCTACGAGCAGTACTTC CASTPRPPYEQYF
TRBJ2-5 TRBD2 once TRBV10-3 TGTGCCATCAGTGAAGGTCCTAGCGGGAGGGGAGAGACCCAGTACTTC CAISEGPSGRGETQYF
TRBJ2-3 TRBD2 . TRBV5-4 TGTGCCAGCAGAGGGGACTACCGAAGCACAGATACGCAGTATTTT CASRGDYRSTDTQYF
TRBJ2-6 . . TRBV7-9 TGTGCCAGCAGCTTGGGTCGGGAGACTGGGTCTGGGGCCAACGTCCTGACTTTC CASSLGRETGSGANVLTF
TRBJ2-2 TRBD1 . TRBV28 TGTGCCAGCAGTTTTGGGATCGACAGGGGGCAGTACACCGGGGAGCTGTTTTTT CASSFGIDRGQYTGELFF